This T cell receptor (beta chain) was captured by sequencing in a study of blood T cell repertoires in COVID-19. Study as a whole: The United States, Italy and Spain supplied acute and convalescent COVID-19 samples.

The data were produced by immunoSEQ multiplex PCR, yet TCRdb's version contains in-frame clones alone and is incomplete. The sample yields about 400,000 clones, about nine tenths seen once. The age range of participants was about 18 to 95 years, with residence in under 30 US areas. Cohort 3 recovered donors had two negative PCRs, clearance, or symptom resolution. From germline, CDR1 is SGHTA and CDR2 FQGNSA. V was pared by 5 bases and J by 4 bases, with 7 bases of the junction left unmatched. This CDR3 is built from 14 residues. The TCR comes from a woman aged 25 to 39 who had recovered from COVID-19. The rearrangement joins TRBV7-2 to TRBJ2-7; TRBD2 matches 8 bases. Input material: PBMCs or T cells enriched from blood (not recorded which). The CDR3 coding sequence is TGTGCCAGCAGCACCCGGGAGGGCCGATACGAGCAGTACTTC. This sequence encodes CASSTREGRYEQYF.